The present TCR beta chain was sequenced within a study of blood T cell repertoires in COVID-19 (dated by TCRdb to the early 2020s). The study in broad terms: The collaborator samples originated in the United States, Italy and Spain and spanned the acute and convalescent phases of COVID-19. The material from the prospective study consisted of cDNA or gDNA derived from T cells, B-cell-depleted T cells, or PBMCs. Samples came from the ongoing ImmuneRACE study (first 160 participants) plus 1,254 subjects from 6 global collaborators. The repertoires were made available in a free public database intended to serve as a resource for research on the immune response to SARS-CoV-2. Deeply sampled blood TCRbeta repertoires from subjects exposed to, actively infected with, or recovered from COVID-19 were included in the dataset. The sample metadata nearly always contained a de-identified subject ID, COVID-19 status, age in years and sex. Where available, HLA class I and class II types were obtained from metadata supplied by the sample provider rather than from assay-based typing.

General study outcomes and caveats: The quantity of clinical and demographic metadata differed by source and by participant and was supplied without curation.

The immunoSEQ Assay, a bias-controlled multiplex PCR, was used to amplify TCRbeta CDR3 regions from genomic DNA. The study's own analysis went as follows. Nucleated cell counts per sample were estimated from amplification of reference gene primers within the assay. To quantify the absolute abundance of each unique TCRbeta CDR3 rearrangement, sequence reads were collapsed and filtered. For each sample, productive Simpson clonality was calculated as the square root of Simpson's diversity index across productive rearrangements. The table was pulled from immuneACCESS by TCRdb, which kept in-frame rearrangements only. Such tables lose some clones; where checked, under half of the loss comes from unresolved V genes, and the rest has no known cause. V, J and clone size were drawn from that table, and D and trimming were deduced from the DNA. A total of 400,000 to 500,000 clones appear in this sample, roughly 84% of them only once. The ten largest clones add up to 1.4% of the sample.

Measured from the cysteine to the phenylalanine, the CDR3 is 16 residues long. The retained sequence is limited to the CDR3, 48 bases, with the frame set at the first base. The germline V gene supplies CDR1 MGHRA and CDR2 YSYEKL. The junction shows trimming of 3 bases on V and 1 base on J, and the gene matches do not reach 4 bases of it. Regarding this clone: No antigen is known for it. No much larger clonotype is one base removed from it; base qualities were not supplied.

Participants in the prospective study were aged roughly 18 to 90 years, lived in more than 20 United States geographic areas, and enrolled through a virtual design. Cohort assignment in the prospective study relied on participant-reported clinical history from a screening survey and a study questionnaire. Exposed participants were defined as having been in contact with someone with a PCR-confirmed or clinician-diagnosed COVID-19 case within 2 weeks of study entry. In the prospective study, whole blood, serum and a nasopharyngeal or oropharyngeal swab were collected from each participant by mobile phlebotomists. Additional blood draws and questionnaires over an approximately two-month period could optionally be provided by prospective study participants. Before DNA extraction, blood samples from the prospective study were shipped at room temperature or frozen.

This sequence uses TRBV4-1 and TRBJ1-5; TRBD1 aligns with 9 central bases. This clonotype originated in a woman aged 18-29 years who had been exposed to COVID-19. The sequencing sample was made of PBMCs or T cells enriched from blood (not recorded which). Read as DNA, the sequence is TGCGCCAGCAGCCATTTGACAGGGGGAAGCAATCAGCCCCAGCATTTT. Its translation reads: CASSHLTGGSNQPQHF.